The sequence of this T cell receptor beta chain was determined in a study of shared clonotypes between healthy human individuals. In the case of this clone: Its matching antigen is unknown.

Germline CDR1 is SGHVS and CDR2 is FNYEAQ. CDR3 length: 15 amino acids. Trimming left V 6 bases short and J 3 bases short, with 18 bases between. Overall study findings and caveats: Naive subsets tended to show greater estimated richness than memory subsets.

Generated by immunoSEQ multiplex PCR, the TCRdb table keeps only in-frame clones and is missing some. The repertoire has 600,000 to 750,000 clones, around 70% of them found once; the top ten carry under 2%. The chain employs TRBV7-6 and TRBJ2-7, with D perhaps matching TRBD1 (8 bases). The sequencing input was memory CD4+ T cells sorted from blood. The subset is: CD45RA-negative fraction. The clonotype comes from a woman aged 25 to 39 in good health. The CDR3 region is CASRGGAGQDYEQYF. The CDR3 DNA reads as TGTGCCAGCAGGGGGGGAGCGGGACAGGACTACGAGCAGTACTTC.